This T cell receptor beta chain was identified in a study of T-cell reconstitution after alpha-beta-depleted transplantation in children (dated by TCRdb to about 2016). As for the study more broadly: The study quantitatively tracked T-cell immune reconstitution after TCRalphabeta/CD19-depleted allogeneic hematopoietic cell transplantation in children using TCR repertoire profiling.

The library came from PCR. Sequencing used an Illumina HiSeq 2500. TCR libraries were prepared with molecular barcoding, using unique molecular identifiers to normalize TCRbeta repertoire quantification. TCRdb trimmed public reads at Q25 via fastp, called clones via MiXCR and kept in-frame beta chains. Every entry covers one CDR3 protein and lists the most common genes and DNA from its rows. The sample data list approximately 590,000 distinct CDR3 sequences, and 8% to 11% of these were observed just once. Of the sample, about 4.3% falls within the top ten clones. Via the germline V gene, CDR1 is MDHEN and CDR2 SYDVKM. The CDR3 numbers 17 residues from cysteine through phenylalanine. Only the CDR3 region is kept as DNA, spanning 51 bases read in frame from base 1. The junction shows trimming of 1 base on V and 4 bases on J, plus 20 bases between the germline ends. This clonotype turned up a few times. Its antigen target is currently unknown. Base-call qualities are not available, and no considerably larger clone is one nucleotide away.

This specimen was PBMCs from the stem cell graft donor, taken from the stem cell graft. The receptor was derived from a human donor who donated a stem cell graft to a child with acute myeloid leukemia. Recombination connected TRBV28 to TRBJ2-7; the D gene is possibly TRBD2, with 6 bases matching. The nucleotides read TGTGCCAGCAGTTTATTGCGGAGCGGGTCCTGGGAATACGAGCAGTACTTC. Translated, this is CASSLLRSGSWEYEQYF.